This T cell receptor beta chain was obtained from a study of shared clonotypes between healthy human individuals. Study details: The study used three CD4 naive, three CD4 memory, two CD8 naive and one CD8 memory plate per donor. Notes on the study in general: Unshared clonotypes carried lower generation probabilities than those common to all four donors. Shared clonotypes: roughly 5% naive CD4, about 4% naive CD8, around 2.4% memory CD4, about 0.4% memory CD8.

DNA at about 210 ng, approximately 30,000 T cell genomes, went into sorted-subset replicate PCRs. The method was immunoSEQ multiplex PCR; TCRdb's version includes in-frame clones alone and lacks a portion of them. The sample shows some 1,600,000 clones, 95% to 99% of them seen only once. Worth noting for this clone: Its specificity is unknown.

This clonotype was sampled from a man aged 30 to 39 in good health. Sequenced sample: naive CD4+ T cells sorted from blood. Subset noted: CD45RA+ positively selected.

This CDR3 reads CASSGGPSSGNTIYF. The CDR3 DNA is TGTGCCAGCTCGGGGGGACCGAGCTCTGGAAACACCATATATTTT. The rearrangement joins TRBV18 to TRBJ1-3; possibly TRBD1 for D (5 bases). The CDR3 loop spans 15 amino acids. V was pared by 6 bases and J by 0 bases, with 12 bases between. CDR1 and CDR2 from the germline V gene are KGHSH and LQKENI.